Listed here are 30 T cell receptor beta chains from one sample, sequenced in a study of blood T cell repertoires in COVID-19. Sequenced by immunoSEQ multiplex PCR; TCRdb stores in-frame clones only, minus some. Counted here are more than 85,000 clones, 88% occurring once; the ten biggest clones make up around 6.5%. The sample consisted of peripheral blood. These receptors came from a woman aged 55-70 years with acute or convalescent COVID-19.

This chain uses TRBV19 with TRBJ2-7, with TRBD2 identical over 9 bases. With 10 bases clipped from V and 6 bases from J, the junction kept 10 bases outside the gene matches. The CDR3 spans 13 residues. In germline, CDR1 is LNHDA, CDR2 SQIVND (reference sequence). CDR3 protein: CATRTSVHGEQYF. As DNA, the CDR3 is TGTGCCACTCGGACTAGCGTCCACGGCGAGCAGTACTTC. The variable domain in full, with the rest retrieved from reference TRBV19 and TRBJ2-7, is DGGITQSPKYLFRKEGQNVTLSCEQNLNHDAMYWYRQDPGQGLRLIYYSQIVNDFQKGDIAEGYSVSREKKESFPLTVTSAQKNPTAFYLCATRTSVHGEQYFGPGTRLTVT.

This clone was detected a few times. J is TRBJ1-1 and V is TRBV10-3, with D perhaps TRBD1 (6 bases). Trimming left V 2 bases short and J 0 bases short, with 7 bases between. The CDR3 loop spans 14 amino acids. CDR1 is ENHRY, CDR2 SYGVKD, per germline. The CDR3 nucleotides read TGTGCCATCAGTGAGGGGGGCATGAACACTGAAGCTTTCTTT. Its translation is CAISEGGMNTEAFF.

The V and J genes are TRBV7-9 and TRBJ1-2; D possibly corresponds to TRBD1 (6 bases). Germline CDR1 and CDR2: SEHNR and FQNEAQ (reference sequence). Between the trimmed V and J ends, which lost 5 bases and 0 bases, there was a span of 13 bases. This CDR3 region has 15 residues. Here the CDR3 reads CASSEDRMSNYGYTF. The CDR3 nucleotides are TGTGCCAGCAGCGAAGACAGGATGTCTAACTATGGCTACACCTTC.

The chain combines TRBV24-1 with TRBJ2-3; D uncertain. The germline gives CDR1 KGHDR, CDR2 SFDVKD. The CDR3 loop spans 17 amino acids. V was pared by 4 bases and J by 3 bases, with 19 bases between. CDR3 region: CATSDARTVFTTDTQYF. The CDR3 DNA reads TGTGCCACCAGTGACGCCCGCACGGTATTTACGACAGATACGCAGTATTTT.

This chain uses TRBV21-1 with TRBJ1-1; the table's D gene call, TRBD1, was not cross checked with the DNA. TRBV21-1 represents a pseudogene. The CDR3 covers 17 residues. CDR3 region: CASSKKKTGGANTEAFF. The CDR3 nucleotides read TGTGCCAGCAGCAAAAAAAAGACAGGGGGCGCGAACACTGAAGCTTTCTTT.

The V and J genes are TRBV30 and TRBJ1-2; 9 bases map to TRBD1. In germline, CDR1 is GTSNPN, CDR2 SVGIG (reference sequence). J was trimmed by 4 bases and V by 4 bases; bases with no gene match: 10. This CDR3 is 15 amino acids long. Here the CDR3 reads CAWTAGTGFGYGYTF. The CDR3 region has the DNA TGTGCCTGGACGGCCGGGACAGGGTTTGGCTATGGCTACACCTTC.

This clone is a singleton in its sample. The gene calls are TRBV6-2 or TRBV6-3 and TRBJ1-6; 7 bases align to TRBD1. The trim removed 4 bases at V and 5 bases at J, leaving 2 bases unmatched. CDR3 length: 14 residues. Germline CDR1 and CDR2: MNHEY and SVGEGT. The CDR3 region has the DNA TGTGCCAGCAGTTTCGGGACAGATAATTCACCCCTCCACTTT. Amino acids: CASSFGTDNSPLHF.

The chain employs TRBV29-1 and TRBJ2-5; D is ambiguous. V was clipped by 4 bases and J by 5 bases, with 11 bases between them. CDR1 and CDR2 from the germline V gene are SQVTM and ANQGSEA. The CDR3 totals 12 residues. The CDR3 nucleotides are TGCAGCGTTGTCCCAACCGGGGAGACCCAGTACTTC. It specifies CSVVPTGETQYF.

V is TRBV10-1 and J is TRBJ2-5, with D tentatively TRBD2 (5 bases). Germline V CDR1 and CDR2: WNHNN, SYGVQD (reference sequence). This CDR3 contains 14 residues. V lost 3 bases, J lost 5 bases, and 13 bases lay in between. The CDR3 sequence: CASSDDPGRETQYF. For the CDR3, the DNA is TGCGCCAGCAGTGACGATCCGGGAAGGGAGACCCAGTACTTC.

CDR3 nucleotide sequence: TGTGCCAGCAGCCTAAACCCTACAACTAATGAAAAACTGTTTTTT. This sequence encodes CASSLNPTTNEKLFF. The chain links TRBV6-5 to TRBJ1-4; D not certain. Germline V lookup: CDR1 MNHEY, CDR2 SVGAGI. V gave up 6 bases and J gave up 0 bases, with 11 bases separating them. This CDR3 region has 15 residues.

This clone was observed once. The chain combines TRBV9 with TRBJ2-3; 7 nucleotides align to TRBD2. Germline-derived CDR1 and CDR2 are SGDLS and YYNGEE. The CDR3 consists of 16 residues. Losses at the gene ends were 4 bases for V and 2 bases for J; bases not matched to a gene: 10. CDR3: CASSLGLAADTDTQYF. CDR3 nucleotide sequence: TGTGCCAGCAGCTTGGGGCTAGCGGCGGACACAGATACGCAGTATTTT.

The chain joins TRBV30 to TRBJ1-1; no definite D call. Germline loops: CDR1 GTSNPN, CDR2 SVGIG (reference sequence). Trimming removed 0 bases at V and 4 bases at J, with 6 bases between. The CDR3 contains 12 residues. The CDR3 protein is CAWSVHSTEAFF. CDR3 coding DNA: TGTGCCTGGAGTGTACACAGCACTGAAGCTTTCTTT.

This chain joins TRBV7-9 and TRBJ1-5; D possibly corresponds to TRBD1 (6 bases). Germline V gene lookup returns CDR1 SEHNR and CDR2 FQNEAQ (reference sequence). Trimming shortened V by 2 bases and J by 6 bases, and 11 bases separated the two germline ends. The CDR3 covers 14 residues. CDR3 sequence: CASSLSGAGQPQHF. CDR3 DNA: TGTGCCAGCAGCTTATCAGGGGCTGGTCAGCCCCAGCATTTT.

The chain couples TRBV18 to TRBJ2-2, with 8 bases matching TRBD2. The CDR3 has 16 residues. Germline trimming cut 2 bases from V and 2 bases from J; bases unmatched to any gene: 4. Germline loops: CDR1 KGHSH, CDR2 LQKENI. This CDR3 reads CASSPSSGGNTGELFF. Written as DNA, the CDR3 is TGTGCCAGCTCACCATCGAGCGGGGGTAACACCGGGGAGCTGTTTTTT.

The chain has TRBV28 and TRBJ1-2; 11 nucleotides line up with TRBD1. Germline V gene sequence: CDR1 MDHEN, CDR2 SYDVKM. The CDR3 is 15 residues long. V shed 4 bases and J 8 bases; nucleotides not matched to a gene: 9. CDR3 coding DNA: TGTGCCAGCAGTTCCGGGACAGGGGGGTTGAAGGGCTACACCTTC. It yields the protein CASSSGTGGLKGYTF.

This chain links TRBV7-8 with TRBJ2-7; 7 bases line up with TRBD2. The CDR3 spans 17 residues. V lost 5 bases and J lost 3; bases outside the gene matches: 16. Germline V gene sequence: CDR1 SGHVS, CDR2 FQNEAQ. The CDR3 sequence: CASSVSQSRDYSYEQYF. CDR3 DNA sequence: TGTGCCAGCAGCGTATCACAGTCCCGGGACTACAGCTACGAGCAGTACTTC.

V and J are TRBV28 and TRBJ2-2; 9 bases line up with TRBD1. In germline, CDR1 is MDHEN, CDR2 SYDVKM. The junction had 14 bases not matched to a gene; V was cut back by 11 bases and J by 7 bases. The CDR3 has 15 amino acids. DNA of the CDR3: TGTGCCGGATCAGGAGGGGGACAGGGTGACGGGGAGCTGTTTTTT. Its protein product is CAGSGGGQGDGELFF.

For the CDR3, the DNA is TGTGCCAGCAGTATTTACCGACAGGGAGTTGAAGCTTTCTTT. Translation gives CASSIYRQGVEAFF. The chain combines TRBV28 with TRBJ1-1; 7 bases map to TRBD1. With 5 bases clipped from V and 7 bases from J, the junction kept 10 bases outside the gene matches. Germline V CDR1 and CDR2: MDHEN, SYDVKM. This CDR3 spans 14 amino acids.

The rearrangement uses TRBV18 and TRBJ2-7, with 7 positions matching TRBD2. Trimming at V came to 4 bases and at J to 5 bases, leaving 5 bases not matched to a gene. Looked up from germline, CDR1 is KGHSH and CDR2 is LQKENI. The CDR3 has 13 residues. The chain's CDR3 is CASSLGSGNEQYF. CDR3 sequence (DNA): TGTGCCAGCTCACTGGGAAGCGGGAACGAGCAGTACTTC.

This chain connects TRBV28 to TRBJ2-5, with 8 bases lining up with TRBD2. The CDR3 has 15 residues. Germline loops: CDR1 MDHEN, CDR2 SYDVKM. V dropped 5 bases and J dropped 3; count of bases not matched to a gene: 8. CDR3 protein: CASSPGGAGEETQYF. CDR3 nucleotides: TGTGCCAGCAGTCCGGGGGGAGCGGGAGAAGAGACCCAGTACTTC.

This chain links TRBV19 with TRBJ2-4; D unclear. Trimming left V 5 bases short and J 4 bases short, with 9 bases between. The CDR3 totals 13 residues. The germline V gene encodes CDR1 LNHDA and CDR2 SQIVND (reference sequence). CDR3 nucleotides: TGTGCCAGTAGTCCGTACAGTAAAAACATTCAGTACTTC. It encodes CASSPYSKNIQYF.

The rearrangement links TRBV19 to TRBJ1-2, with 8 bases that match TRBD1. The ends lost 5 bases at V and 0 bases at J; junction bases unmatched: 5. Per the germline V gene, CDR1 is LNHDA and CDR2 is SQIVND (reference sequence). The CDR3 runs to 15 residues. The CDR3 sequence: CASSLGTGPNYGYTF. The CDR3 DNA is TGTGCCAGTAGTCTCGGGACAGGTCCTAACTATGGCTACACCTTC.

The V and J genes are TRBV19 and TRBJ2-1; 8 bases map to TRBD2. Germline CDR1 is LNHDA and CDR2 is SQIVND (reference sequence). With 1 base clipped from V and 7 bases from J, the junction kept 3 bases outside the gene matches. The CDR3 runs 14 residues. Here the CDR3 reads CASSIGLAGNEQFF. Here the CDR3 DNA reads TGTGCCAGTAGTATAGGATTAGCGGGGAATGAGCAGTTCTTC.

The chain has TRBV9 and TRBJ1-1, with D possibly matching TRBD1 (6 bases). V was cut by 3 bases and J by 9 bases, with 12 bases left in between. There are 12 residues in the CDR3. CDR1 and CDR2 from the germline V gene are SGDLS and YYNGEE. The CDR3 reads CASSGPTGQAFF. The CDR3 bases are TGTGCCAGCAGCGGGCCGACAGGACAAGCTTTCTTT.

The chain employs TRBV19 and TRBJ1-2; TRBD1 agrees at 9 bases. The CDR3 is 14 amino acids. From germline, CDR1 is LNHDA and CDR2 SQIVND (reference sequence). Trimming at V came to 5 bases and at J to 4 bases, leaving 5 bases not matched to a gene. As DNA, the CDR3 is TGTGCCAGTAGTTTCGACAGGGGGTCCTATGGCTACACCTTC. Encoded protein: CASSFDRGSYGYTF.

This chain connects TRBV30 to TRBJ2-1; 8 bases are a match to TRBD2. CDR1 is GTSNPN, CDR2 SVGIG, per germline (reference sequence). This CDR3 spans 14 amino acids. The V gene end was trimmed by 5 bases and the J gene end by 6 bases; junction bases not matched to a gene: 9. In nucleotides, the CDR3 is TGTGCCTGGCAGTATAGCGGGACTCTCAATGAGCAGTTCTTC. The encoded protein is CAWQYSGTLNEQFF.

V usage is TRBV10-1 and J usage is TRBJ2-1; perhaps TRBD2 as D (5 bases). The CDR3 sequence is 16 residues long. Germline-derived CDR1 and CDR2 are WNHNN and SYGVQD (reference sequence). V gave up 8 bases and J gave up 0 bases, with 17 bases separating them. CDR3 nucleotide sequence: TGCGCCAGCGCTACGGGAAGGGTCAGCTCCTACAATGAGCAGTTCTTC. It is translated as CASATGRVSSYNEQFF.

The rearrangement joins TRBV6-2 or TRBV6-3 to TRBJ2-1; TRBD2 matches 8 bases. The CDR3 covers 16 residues. CDR1 and CDR2 (germline): MNHEY, SVGEGT. V shed 4 bases, J shed 5 bases, and the junction held 10 bases outside the gene matches. The CDR3 here is CASSLTGLAIHNEQFF. The CDR3 DNA follows: TGTGCCAGCAGTTTGACTGGACTAGCAATTCACAATGAGCAGTTCTTC.

The chain joins TRBV7-8 to TRBJ1-2; 9 bases line up with TRBD1. The V gene end was trimmed by 1 base and the J gene end by 4 bases; junction bases not matched to a gene: 4. CDR1 SGHVS and CDR2 FQNEAQ come from the germline V gene. The CDR3 has 15 amino acids. CDR3 sequence reads: CASSLGTGAAYGYTF. CDR3 DNA sequence: TGTGCCAGCAGCTTAGGGACAGGGGCGGCCTATGGCTACACCTTC.

CDR3 protein: CASSFSGTPYGYTF. Here the CDR3 DNA reads TGTGCCAGCAGCTTTTCCGGGACACCCTATGGCTACACCTTC. The chain couples TRBV7-2 to TRBJ1-2; a weak D match, TRBD1 (6 bases). The CDR3 spans 14 residues. Germline V gene lookup returns CDR1 SGHTA and CDR2 FQGNSA. V gave up 3 bases and J gave up 4 bases, with 12 bases separating them.